This entry lists 18 T cell receptor beta chains sequenced from one sample in a study of cytomegalovirus exposure and HLA in healthy donors. A multiplex PCR was run with 60 Vbeta primers and 13 Jbeta primers. Sequenced by immunoSEQ multiplex PCR; TCRdb stores in-frame clones only, minus some. In the table there are tens of thousands of clones, around four fifths of which are singletons. The specimen was PBMCs. All receptors derive from a young woman in good health and CMV-seropositive.

This chain uses TRBV25-1 with TRBJ1-1; D is ambiguous. V dropped 7 bases and J dropped 1 base, with 13 bases sitting between them. There are 14 residues in the CDR3. Germline V CDR1 and CDR2: MGHDK, SYGVNS. Here the CDR3 reads CASTALQKNTEAFF. CDR3 coding DNA: TGTGCCAGCACCGCCCTCCAGAAGAACACTGAAGCTTTCTTT.

The J gene is TRBJ2-3, the V gene TRBV30; D perhaps matches TRBD2 (5 bases). The V end was cut by 5 bases, the J end by 10 bases, with 13 bases between. The CDR3 consists of 11 residues. CDR1 and CDR2 from the germline V gene are GTSNPN and SVGIG (reference sequence). CDR3 protein: CAWDGGSAQYF. The CDR3 bases are TGTGCCTGGGACGGAGGTAGCGCGCAGTATTTT.

The chain joins TRBV29-1 to TRBJ2-3, with 12 bases aligning to TRBD2. The CDR3 is 14 amino acids. The junction had 0 bases not matched to a gene; V was cut back by 4 bases and J by 1 base. Germline-derived CDR1 and CDR2 are SQVTM and ANQGSEA. CDR3 loop: CSVGLAGGTDTQYF. The CDR3 DNA reads as TGCAGCGTTGGACTAGCGGGGGGCACAGATACGCAGTATTTT.

This clone is categorized as medium-sized. For the CDR3, the DNA is TGTGCCAGCAGGGAGAGAGACGAGTCCTACAATGAGCAGTTCTTC. The encoded protein is CASRERDESYNEQFF. The rearrangement joins TRBV2 to TRBJ2-1, with D uncertain. The CDR3 covers 15 residues. Germline loops: CDR1 SNHLY, CDR2 FYNNEI. V was clipped by 6 bases and J by 1 base, with 13 bases between them.

This rearrangement joins TRBV7-9 to TRBJ2-7, with TRBD2 matching over 12 bases. The CDR3 is made up of 15 amino acids. The V gene's germline CDR1 is SEHNR and CDR2 FQNEAQ (reference sequence). Trimming removed 5 bases from V and 0 bases from J; junction bases left unmatched: 2. This chain's CDR3 is CASSRLAGASYEQYF. Here the CDR3 DNA reads TGTGCCAGCAGCCGACTAGCGGGGGCCTCCTACGAGCAGTACTTC.

J is TRBJ2-7 and V is TRBV29-1, with D unclear. The ends were cut back, 4 bases at V and 9 bases at J, with 22 bases in the middle. Germline assignment: CDR1 SQVTM and CDR2 ANQGSEA. CDR3 length: 14 residues. The CDR3 region is CSVVLDGSNGWQYF. The CDR3, as DNA: TGCAGCGTTGTCTTAGACGGGTCGAATGGGTGGCAGTACTTC.

J is TRBJ2-1 and V is TRBV7-6; D remains unclear. Germline V gene lookup returns CDR1 SGHVS and CDR2 FNYEAQ. V was clipped by 1 base and J by 3 bases, with 4 bases between them. The CDR3 is 13 residues long. In nucleotides, the CDR3 is TGTGCCAGCAGCTTAGACAGCTACAATGAGCAGTTCTTC. Protein: CASSLDSYNEQFF.

This clone was observed once. The same CDR3 also results from other DNA sequences found in this sample. The chain employs TRBV5-1 and TRBJ1-1, with a possible D match to TRBD1 (6 bases). The V gene lost 3 bases and the J gene lost 1 base, with 7 bases spanning the gap. The CDR3 covers 13 residues. CDR1 and CDR2 from the germline V gene are SGHRS and YFSETQ. This CDR3 is CASSSQGNTEAFF. The CDR3, as DNA: TGCGCCAGCAGCTCACAGGGGAACACTGAAGCTTTCTTT.

The chain is built from TRBV5-6 and TRBJ2-7, with 8 bases fitting TRBD2. Looked up from germline, CDR1 is SGHDT and CDR2 is YYEEEE. With 4 bases clipped from V and 9 bases from J, the junction kept 15 bases outside the gene matches. The CDR3 length is 15 residues. Here the CDR3 DNA reads TGTGCCAGCAGCCAGCATTATTTGGACCGGGGGGGGCAGTACTTC. Its translation: CASSQHYLDRGGQYF.

A note on this clone: This CDR3 is also generated by other DNA sequences in the sample. This sequence joins TRBV28 and TRBJ2-5, with D uncertain. V gave up 4 bases and J gave up 7 bases, with 4 bases separating them. This CDR3 comprises 10 residues. CDR1 MDHEN and CDR2 SYDVKM come from the germline V gene. The CDR3 loop is CASSSVTQYF. The CDR3 nucleotides read TGTGCCAGCAGTTCTGTGACCCAGTACTTC.

In this sample, this clone turned up once. This chain uses TRBV9 with TRBJ2-1; 8 bases are a match to TRBD2. V was clipped by 4 bases and J by 2 bases; unmatched bases: 11. The CDR3 consists of 17 residues. The V gene's germline CDR1 is SGDLS and CDR2 YYNGEE. CDR3: CASSYPSGGQTYNEQFF. In nucleotides, the CDR3 is TGTGCCAGCAGCTATCCGAGCGGGGGCCAAACCTACAATGAGCAGTTCTTC. The variable domain in full, completed from reference TRBV9 and TRBJ2-1, reads DSGVTQTPKHLITATGQRVTLRCSPRSGDLSVYWYQQSLDQGLQFLIQYYNGEERAKGNILERFSAQQFPDLHSELNLSSLELGDSALYFCASSYPSGGQTYNEQFFGPGTRLTVL.

The rearrangement joins TRBV28 to TRBJ2-7; 7 nucleotides agree with TRBD2. The CDR3 sequence is 14 residues long. V lost 7 bases to trimming and J lost 6 bases; unmatched junction nucleotides: 12. In germline, CDR1 is MDHEN, CDR2 SYDVKM. CDR3 sequence (DNA): TGTGCCAGCACACATCCGAATACGGGGGGCGAGCAGTACTTC. It specifies CASTHPNTGGEQYF. Full variable domain (rest looked up from reference TRBV28 and TRBJ2-7): DVKVTQSSRYLVKRTGEKVFLECVQDMDHENMFWYRQDPGLGLRLIYFSYDVKMKEKGDIPEGYSVSREKKERFSLILESASTNQTSMYLCASTHPNTGGEQYFGPGTRLTVT.

The CDR3 sequence: CASSNGEGAYEQYF. As DNA, the CDR3 is TGTGCCAGCAGCAATGGCGAGGGTGCCTACGAGCAGTACTTC. The chain employs TRBV6-5 and TRBJ2-7, with a tentative D call TRBD2 (5 bases). There are 14 residues in the CDR3. Germline values: CDR1 MNHEY, CDR2 SVGAGI. Trimming left V 6 bases short and J 2 bases short, with 14 bases between.

The rearrangement uses TRBV7-2 and TRBJ2-3, with 8 bases aligning to TRBD2. The CDR3 is 15 residues long. Germline values: CDR1 SGHTA, CDR2 FQGNSA. The ends lost 1 base at V and 5 bases at J; junction bases unmatched: 5. The CDR3 reads CASSLEGLAGDTQYF. In nucleotides, the CDR3 is TGTGCCAGCAGCTTAGAAGGGCTAGCGGGAGATACGCAGTATTTT.

This rearrangement joins TRBV2 to TRBJ2-7, with TRBD2 matching over 8 bases. The germline V gene encodes CDR1 SNHLY and CDR2 FYNNEI. The CDR3 runs to 16 residues. Losses at the gene ends were 3 bases for V and 2 bases for J; bases not matched to a gene: 9. The CDR3 nucleotides are TGTGCCAGCAGTGACCCTGGTAGCGGGAACGCCTACGAGCAGTACTTC. It is translated as CASSDPGSGNAYEQYF.

The chain employs TRBV29-1 and TRBJ2-7; TRBD1 aligns across 9 bases. Germline CDR1 is SQVTM and CDR2 is ANQGSEA. CDR3 length: 14 residues. V lost 4 bases and J lost 4; bases outside the gene matches: 8. This CDR3 reads CSVGVPDRGYEQYF. In DNA, the CDR3 is TGCAGCGTTGGGGTCCCGGACAGGGGTTACGAGCAGTACTTC.

The chain recombines TRBV6-1 with TRBJ2-7, with D possibly being TRBD1 (7 bases). Germline loops: CDR1 MNHNS, CDR2 SASEGT. Trimming left V 6 bases short and J 3 bases short, with 15 bases between. The CDR3 is 14 amino acids. The CDR3 loop is CASRGGTAYYEQYF. As DNA, the CDR3 is TGTGCCAGCAGAGGGGGGACAGCCTACTACGAGCAGTACTTC.

This chain connects TRBV2 to TRBJ2-3; TRBD2 matches 14 bases. Germline V gene lookup returns CDR1 SNHLY and CDR2 FYNNEI. CDR3 length: 15 amino acids. The V gene end was trimmed by 9 bases and the J gene end by 3 bases; junction bases not matched to a gene: 5. The CDR3 DNA reads TGTGCCAGAGACCGACTAGCGGGAGGGACAGATACGCAGTATTTT. Encoded protein: CARDRLAGGTDTQYF.